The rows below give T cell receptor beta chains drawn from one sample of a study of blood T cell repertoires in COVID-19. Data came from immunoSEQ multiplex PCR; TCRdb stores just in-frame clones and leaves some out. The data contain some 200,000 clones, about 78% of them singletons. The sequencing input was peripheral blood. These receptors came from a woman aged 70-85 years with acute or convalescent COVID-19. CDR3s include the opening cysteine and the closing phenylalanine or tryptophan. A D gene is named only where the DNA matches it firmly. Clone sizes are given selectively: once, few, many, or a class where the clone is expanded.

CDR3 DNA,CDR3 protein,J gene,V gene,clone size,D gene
TGCAGCGCCCGTAGCGGGGGTCCCTATACGCAGTATTTT,CSARSGGPYTQYF,TRBJ2-3,TRBV29-1,-,TRBD2
TGTGCCAGCAGCCAAGGTCTGAACCTCTACACAGATACGCAGTATTTT,CASSQGLNLYTDTQYF,TRBJ2-3,TRBV4-2,-,-
TGCAGTGCTAGTAAGGGGGCTTGGGAGCAGTACTTC,CSASKGAWEQYF,TRBJ2-7,TRBV20-1,-,TRBD1
TGCGCCAGCAGCTTGGAACCTCGCGGGGGGGCCCCAGATACGCAGTATTTT,CASSLEPRGGAPDTQYF,TRBJ2-3,TRBV5-1,-,TRBD2
TGTGCCACCAGCAGAGACGGGGTGAGGGAGACCCAGTACTTC,CATSRDGVRETQYF,TRBJ2-5,TRBV15,-,-
TGTGCCACCAGTGATCGGGTCGGGAGCCTCGGTAATCAGCCCCAGCATTTT,CATSDRVGSLGNQPQHF,TRBJ1-5,TRBV24-1,-,-
TGTGCCCTTCAGCGGGACGCAGGCACCGGGGAGCTGTTTTTT,CALQRDAGTGELFF,TRBJ2-2,TRBV30,-,TRBD2
TGTGCCAGCCGAAGGAGCGGGGGGCCACAAGAGACCCAGTACTTC,CASRRSGGPQETQYF,TRBJ2-5,TRBV5-4,-,TRBD2
TGTGCCACCAGCCAGGGGACAGAGAAATATGAAAAACTGTTTTTT,CATSQGTEKYEKLFF,TRBJ1-4,TRBV15,few,TRBD1
TGTGCCAGCAGCTTGGGCAGGCGAGAGACCCAGTACTTC,CASSLGRRETQYF,TRBJ2-5,TRBV5-6,few,-
TGTGCCAGCAGTCTGACAGGGGGGTTTAATTCACCCCTCCACTTT,CASSLTGGFNSPLHF,TRBJ1-6,TRBV2,once,TRBD1
TGCGCCAGCAGCCAGCCCCTAGCCCGGAGAGATCAGTACTTC,CASSQPLARRDQYF,TRBJ2-4,TRBV4-1,-,-
TGTGCCAGCACCGAAGACAGGGAAGAGACCCAGTACTTC,CASTEDREETQYF,TRBJ2-5,TRBV2,-,TRBD1
TGTGCCAGCAGTTACGAACAGACAGCTACTAATGAAAAACTGTTTTTT,CASSYEQTATNEKLFF,TRBJ1-4,TRBV6-5,-,-
TGTGCCAGCAGCTCGCGGACAGAGGGAACTAATGAAAAACTGTTTTTT,CASSSRTEGTNEKLFF,TRBJ1-4,TRBV5-4,-,-
TGTGCCATCAGTGCGAACAGGGACTCTGGAAACACCATATATTTT,CAISANRDSGNTIYF,TRBJ1-3,TRBV10-3,-,-
TGTGCCAGCAGCGTAGACGGGAGAACACCCCTCCACTTT,CASSVDGRTPLHF,TRBJ1-6,TRBV9,-,-
TGTGCCAGCAGCCACATACCGGGACAGGGTAACAATGAGCAGTTCTTC,CASSHIPGQGNNEQFF,TRBJ2-1,TRBV3-1/TRBV3-2,-,TRBD1
TGTGCCAGCAGCCCTAGCATAACCGGGACTAGAAGGTACGAGCAGTACTTC,CASSPSITGTRRYEQYF,TRBJ2-7,TRBV3-1/TRBV3-2,-,TRBD2
TGTGCCACCAGTGATCCCCCAGGGACCGGGGAGCTGTTTTTT,CATSDPPGTGELFF,TRBJ2-2,TRBV24-1,-,-
TGTGCCAGCTTACCTCTAGCGGGGGGGTTACAGTTCTTC,CASLPLAGGLQFF,TRBJ2-1,TRBV27,-,TRBD2
TGCGCCAGCAGCTTTACAGGGTTTTCCTACAATGAGCAGTTCTTC,CASSFTGFSYNEQFF,TRBJ2-1,TRBV5-1,once,-
TGCGCCAGCAGCCAAGCTACTAGCGGGGGTCGCTACAATGAGCAGTTCTTC,CASSQATSGGRYNEQFF,TRBJ2-1,TRBV4-1,once,TRBD2
TGCGCCAGCAGCCATGGGACTAGCGGGGGGCGCCAAGAGACCCAGTACTTC,CASSHGTSGGRQETQYF,TRBJ2-5,TRBV4-1,-,TRBD2
TGTGCCAGCAGTCAGGGACAGGGGGCGTACGAGCAGTACTTC,CASSQGQGAYEQYF,TRBJ2-7,TRBV7-9,-,TRBD1
TGTGCCACCAGTGACGCCGTTGGGGCTGGGGAGCTGTTTTTT,CATSDAVGAGELFF,TRBJ2-2,TRBV24-1,-,-
TGTGCCAGCAGCATGGACAGGTCTGAGCAGTTCTTC,CASSMDRSEQFF,TRBJ2-1,TRBV7-2,few,TRBD1
TGCAGCGTCGCCTTCGGTGATACCGGTGGCTACACCTTC,CSVAFGDTGGYTF,TRBJ1-2,TRBV29-1,few,-